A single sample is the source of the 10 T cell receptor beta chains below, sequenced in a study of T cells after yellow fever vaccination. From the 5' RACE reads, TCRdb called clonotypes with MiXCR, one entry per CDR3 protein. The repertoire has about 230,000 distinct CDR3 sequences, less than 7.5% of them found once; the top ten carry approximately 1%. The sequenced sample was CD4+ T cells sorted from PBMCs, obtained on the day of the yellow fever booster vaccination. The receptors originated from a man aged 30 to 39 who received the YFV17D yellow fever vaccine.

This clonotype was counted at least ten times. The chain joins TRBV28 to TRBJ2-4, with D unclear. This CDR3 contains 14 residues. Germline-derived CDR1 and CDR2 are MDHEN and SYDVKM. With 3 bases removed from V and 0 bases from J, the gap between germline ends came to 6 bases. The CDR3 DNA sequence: TGTGCCAGCAGTTTTCACCTAGCCAAAAACATTCAGTACTTC. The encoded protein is CASSFHLAKNIQYF.

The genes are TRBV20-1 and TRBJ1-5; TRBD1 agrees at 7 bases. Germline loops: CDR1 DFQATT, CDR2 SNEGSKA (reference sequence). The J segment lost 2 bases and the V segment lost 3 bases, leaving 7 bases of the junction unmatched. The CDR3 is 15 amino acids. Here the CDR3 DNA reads TGCAGTGCTAGTGACAGGGCCTTTGGCAATCAGCCCCAGCATTTT. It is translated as CSASDRAFGNQPQHF.

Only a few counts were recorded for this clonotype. CDR3 DNA sequence: TGTGCCAGCAGTCTAGGACAGGGGGCGGCCTACGAGCAGTACTTC. Residues: CASSLGQGAAYEQYF. This chain uses TRBV6-1 with TRBJ2-7; 11 bases map to TRBD1. V was pared by 5 bases and J by 2 bases, with 5 bases of the junction left unmatched. Germline V gene data show CDR1 as MNHNS and CDR2 as SASEGT. CDR3 length: 15 residues.

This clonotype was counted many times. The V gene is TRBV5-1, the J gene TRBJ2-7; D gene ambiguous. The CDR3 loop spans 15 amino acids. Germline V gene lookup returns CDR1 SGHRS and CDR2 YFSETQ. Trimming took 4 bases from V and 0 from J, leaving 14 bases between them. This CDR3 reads CASSTTGSTSYEQYF. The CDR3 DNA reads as TGCGCCAGCAGCACCACCGGGTCCACCTCCTACGAGCAGTACTTC.

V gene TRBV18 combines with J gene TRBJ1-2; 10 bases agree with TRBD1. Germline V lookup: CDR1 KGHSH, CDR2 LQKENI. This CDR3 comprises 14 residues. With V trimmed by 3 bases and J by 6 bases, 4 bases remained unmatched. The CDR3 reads CASSPSGTGDGYTF. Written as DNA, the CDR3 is TGTGCCAGCTCACCTTCCGGGACAGGGGATGGCTACACCTTC.

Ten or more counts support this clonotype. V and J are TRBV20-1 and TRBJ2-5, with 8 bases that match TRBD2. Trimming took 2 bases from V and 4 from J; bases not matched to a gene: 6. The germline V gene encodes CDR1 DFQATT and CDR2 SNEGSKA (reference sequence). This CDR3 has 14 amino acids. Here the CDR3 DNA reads TGCAGTGCTAGAAGAGCGGGAGTGCGAGAGACCCAGTACTTC. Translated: CSARRAGVRETQYF.

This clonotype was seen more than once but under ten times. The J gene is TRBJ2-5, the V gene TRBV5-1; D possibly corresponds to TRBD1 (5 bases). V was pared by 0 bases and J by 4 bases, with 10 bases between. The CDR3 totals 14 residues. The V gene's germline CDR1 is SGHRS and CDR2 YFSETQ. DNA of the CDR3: TGCGCCAGCAGCTTGGCAGGGATTGGAGAGACCCAGTACTTC. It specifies CASSLAGIGETQYF. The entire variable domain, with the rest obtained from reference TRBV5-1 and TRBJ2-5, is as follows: KAGVTQTPRYLIKTRGQQVTLSCSPISGHRSVSWYQQTPGQGLQFLFEYFSETQRNKGNFPGRFSGRQFSNSRSEMNVSTLELGDSALYLCASSLAGIGETQYFGPGTRLLVL.

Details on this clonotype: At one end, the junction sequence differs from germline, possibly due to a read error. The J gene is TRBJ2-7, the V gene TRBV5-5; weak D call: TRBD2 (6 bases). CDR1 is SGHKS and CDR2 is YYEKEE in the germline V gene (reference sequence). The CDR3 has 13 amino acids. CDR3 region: CAISLGLLYEQYF. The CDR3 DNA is TGTGCCATCAGCTTGGGACTGCTCTACGAGCAGTACTTC.

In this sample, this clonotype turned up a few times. This CDR3 is CASSPTRGGGQFF. For the CDR3, the DNA is TGTGCCAGCAGCCCAACTCGGGGGGGCGGGCAGTTCTTC. The chain links TRBV3-1 to TRBJ2-1; 8 bases align to TRBD2. Germline loops: CDR1 LGHDT, CDR2 YNNKEL (reference sequence). This CDR3 comprises 13 residues. Trimming cost V 4 bases and J 12 bases; bases outside gene matches: 8.

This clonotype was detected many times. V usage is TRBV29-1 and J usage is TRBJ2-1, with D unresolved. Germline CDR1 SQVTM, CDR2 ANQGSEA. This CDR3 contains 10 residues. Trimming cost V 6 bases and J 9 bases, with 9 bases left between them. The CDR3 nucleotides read TGCAGCGTGGCAGTGACTGAGCAGTTCTTC. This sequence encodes CSVAVTEQFF.